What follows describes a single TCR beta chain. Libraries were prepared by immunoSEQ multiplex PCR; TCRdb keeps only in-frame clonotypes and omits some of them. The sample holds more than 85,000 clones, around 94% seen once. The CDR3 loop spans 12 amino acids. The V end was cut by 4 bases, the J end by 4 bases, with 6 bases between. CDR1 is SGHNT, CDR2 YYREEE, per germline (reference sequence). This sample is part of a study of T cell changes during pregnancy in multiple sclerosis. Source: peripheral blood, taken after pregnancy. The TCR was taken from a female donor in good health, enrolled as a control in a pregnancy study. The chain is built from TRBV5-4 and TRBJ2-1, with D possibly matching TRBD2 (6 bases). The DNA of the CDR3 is TGTGCCAGCAGCGGGGGGTACAATGAGCAGTTCTTC. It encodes CASSGGYNEQFF.